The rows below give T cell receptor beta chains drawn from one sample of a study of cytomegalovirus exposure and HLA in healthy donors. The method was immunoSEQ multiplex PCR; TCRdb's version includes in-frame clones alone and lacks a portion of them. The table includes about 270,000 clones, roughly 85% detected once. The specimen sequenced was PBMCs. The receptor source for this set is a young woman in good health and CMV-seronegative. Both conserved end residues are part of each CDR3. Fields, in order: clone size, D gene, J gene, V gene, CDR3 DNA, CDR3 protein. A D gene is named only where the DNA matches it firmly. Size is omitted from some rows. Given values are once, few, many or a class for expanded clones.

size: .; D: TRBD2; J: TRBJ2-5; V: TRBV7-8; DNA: TGTGCCAGCAGCACCCGGGGACTAGCCGCGGGGCAAGAGACCCAGTACTTC; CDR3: CASSTRGLAAGQETQYF
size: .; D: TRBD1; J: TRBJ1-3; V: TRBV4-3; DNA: TGCGCCAGCAGCCAGACAGGGGGCTCTAGGGGAAACACCATATATTTT; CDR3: CASSQTGGSRGNTIYF
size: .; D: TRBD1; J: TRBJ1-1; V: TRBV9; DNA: TGTGCCAGCAGCGATTCGGGACAGTTGAACACTGAAGCTTTCTTT; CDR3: CASSDSGQLNTEAFF
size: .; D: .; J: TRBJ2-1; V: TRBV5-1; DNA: TGCGCCAGCAGCTTTGGACTATCCTACAATGAGCAGTTCTTC; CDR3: CASSFGLSYNEQFF
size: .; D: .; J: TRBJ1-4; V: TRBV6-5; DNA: TGTGCCAGCAGTTACTCGGCCAGGGTTAATGAAAAACTGTTTTTT; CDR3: CASSYSARVNEKLFF
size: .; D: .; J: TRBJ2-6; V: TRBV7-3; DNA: TGTGCCAGCAGCTTAAGGGGAGAGGCCAACGTCCTGACTTTC; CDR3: CASSLRGEANVLTF
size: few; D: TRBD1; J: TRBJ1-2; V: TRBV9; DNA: TGTGCCAGCAGCGTAGCAGACAGGGGTTGGGGCTACACCTTC; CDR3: CASSVADRGWGYTF
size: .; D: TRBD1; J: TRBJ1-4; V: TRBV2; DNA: TGTGCCAGCACCCGGACAGGGGGGGAAAAACTGTTTTTT; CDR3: CASTRTGGEKLFF
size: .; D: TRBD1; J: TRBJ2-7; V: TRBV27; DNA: TGTGCCAGCAGACAGGGGTATGAGCAGTACTTC; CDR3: CASRQGYEQYF
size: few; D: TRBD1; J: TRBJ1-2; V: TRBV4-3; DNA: TGCGCCAGCAGCCATACATCGACAGGGAGCGGCTACACCTTC; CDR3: CASSHTSTGSGYTF
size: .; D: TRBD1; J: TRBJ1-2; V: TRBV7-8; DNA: TGTGCCAGCAGCCCCCGGGACAGGGACGTTGTCTATGGCTACACCTTC; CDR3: CASSPRDRDVVYGYTF
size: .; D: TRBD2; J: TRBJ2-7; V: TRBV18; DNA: TGTGCCAGCTCACAGACTAGCGGCCACTCCTACGAGCAGTACTTC; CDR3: CASSQTSGHSYEQYF
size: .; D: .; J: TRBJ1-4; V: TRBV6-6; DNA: TGTGCCAGCAGGGTCCCAGGTAGTAATGAAAAACTGTTTTTT; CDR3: CASRVPGSNEKLFF
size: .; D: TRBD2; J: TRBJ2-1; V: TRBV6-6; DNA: TGTGCCAGCAGTCCACTAGCGGGAGGGCCCTTGGATGAGCAGTTCTTC; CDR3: CASSPLAGGPLDEQFF
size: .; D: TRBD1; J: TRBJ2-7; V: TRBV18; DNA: TGTGCCAGCTCACCACGGGACAGGGAAGCCGAGCAGTACTTC; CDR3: CASSPRDREAEQYF
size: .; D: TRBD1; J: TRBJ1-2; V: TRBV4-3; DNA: TGCGCCAGCAGCCAAGTTGGGACAGGGGGACTCTATGGCTACACCTTC; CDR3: CASSQVGTGGLYGYTF
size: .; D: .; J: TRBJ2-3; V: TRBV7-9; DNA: TGTGCCAGCAGCCCGCGAGGGTCACTCGACACAGATACGCAGTATTTT; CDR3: CASSPRGSLDTDTQYF
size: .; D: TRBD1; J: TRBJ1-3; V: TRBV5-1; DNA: TGCGCCAGCAGCGTAGATGGGACAGGGTGGAACACCATATATTTT; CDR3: CASSVDGTGWNTIYF
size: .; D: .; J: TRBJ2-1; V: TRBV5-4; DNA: TGTGCCAGCAGCTTTACTAGTTGGGTCGGTACCGATGAGCAGTTCTTC; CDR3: CASSFTSWVGTDEQFF
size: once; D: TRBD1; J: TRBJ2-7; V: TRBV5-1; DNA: TGCGCCAGCAGCCCATCTTATTTGACAGGGGTCGAGCAGTACTTC; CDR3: CASSPSYLTGVEQYF
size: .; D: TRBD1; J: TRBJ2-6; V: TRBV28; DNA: TGTGCCAGCAGTCGTCCGAGGGACAGGGTAATGCGCTCTGGGGCCAACGTCCTGACTTTC; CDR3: CASSRPRDRVMRSGANVLTF
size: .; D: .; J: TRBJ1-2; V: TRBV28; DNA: TGTGCCAGTGTAGGTAGGGGTGGCTACACCTTC; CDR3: CASVGRGGYTF
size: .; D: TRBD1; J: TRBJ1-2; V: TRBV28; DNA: TGTGCCAGCAGTTTATTCAGGGGGCATGACTATGGCTACACCTTC; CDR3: CASSLFRGHDYGYTF
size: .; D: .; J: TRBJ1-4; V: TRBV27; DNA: TGTGCCAGCAGTTTAAAACTGGACAGCCTTAATGAAAAACTGTTTTTT; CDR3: CASSLKLDSLNEKLFF
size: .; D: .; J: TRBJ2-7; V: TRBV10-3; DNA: TGTGCCATCAGTCCTTCCTACGAGCAGTACTTC; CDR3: CAISPSYEQYF
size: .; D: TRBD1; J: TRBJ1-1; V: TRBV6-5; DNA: TGTGCCAGCTCCGGGACAGGGGGTTACACTGAAGCTTTCTTT; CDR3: CASSGTGGYTEAFF
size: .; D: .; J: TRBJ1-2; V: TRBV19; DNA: TGTGCCAGCCAAGAGCCAGGTAACTATGGCTACACCTTC; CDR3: CASQEPGNYGYTF
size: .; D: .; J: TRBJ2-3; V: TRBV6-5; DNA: TGTGCCAGCAGTTCCAGGGGGGCTCACACAGATACGCAGTATTTT; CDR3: CASSSRGAHTDTQYF
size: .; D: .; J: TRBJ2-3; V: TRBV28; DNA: TGTGCCAGCAGTTCGCGGGGCGCAGATACGCAGTATTTT; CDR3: CASSSRGADTQYF
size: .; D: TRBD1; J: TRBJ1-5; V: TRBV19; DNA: TGTGCCAGTAGTAGGCAAGGGGGCTTGAGCAATCAGCCCCAGCATTTT; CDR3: CASSRQGGLSNQPQHF
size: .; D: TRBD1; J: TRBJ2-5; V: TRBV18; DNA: TGTGCCAGCTCACCTGGGACAGATCAAGAGACCCAGTACTTC; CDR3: CASSPGTDQETQYF
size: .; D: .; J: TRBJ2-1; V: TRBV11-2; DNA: TGTGCCAGCAGCTTAGTTTCCCCCAGCTCCTACAATGAGCAGTTCTTC; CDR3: CASSLVSPSSYNEQFF
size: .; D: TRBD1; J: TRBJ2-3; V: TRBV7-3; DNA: TGTGCCAGCAGCCCGTCGACAGGGCCCCCAGATACGCAGTATTTT; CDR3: CASSPSTGPPDTQYF
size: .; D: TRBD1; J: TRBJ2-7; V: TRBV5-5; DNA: TGTGCCAGCAGCTTGGAACAGGGGGAGCCCTACGAGCAGTACTTC; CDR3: CASSLEQGEPYEQYF
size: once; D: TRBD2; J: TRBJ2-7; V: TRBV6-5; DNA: TGTGCCAGCAGTCTCATAGCGGGGCCGCCCCACGAGCAGTACTTC; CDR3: CASSLIAGPPHEQYF
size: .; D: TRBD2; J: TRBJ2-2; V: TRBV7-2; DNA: TGTGCCAGCAGCCGCGGAGGACTAGCGGCTTTCACCGGGGAGCTGTTTTTT; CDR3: CASSRGGLAAFTGELFF
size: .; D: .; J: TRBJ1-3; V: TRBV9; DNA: TGTGCCAGCAGCGTAGCTCGAGGCTCTGGAAACACCATATATTTT; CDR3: CASSVARGSGNTIYF
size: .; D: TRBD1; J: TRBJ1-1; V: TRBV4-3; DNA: TGCGCCAGCAGCGGGGACAGGGAAAACACTGAAGCTTTCTTT; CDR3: CASSGDRENTEAFF
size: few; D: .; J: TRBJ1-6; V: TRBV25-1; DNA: TGTGCCAGCAGTGAATATGGGCAGAGCTATAATTCACCCCTCCACTTT; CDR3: CASSEYGQSYNSPLHF
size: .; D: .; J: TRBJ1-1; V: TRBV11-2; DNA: TGTGCCAGCAGCCGGAGGGACCAGTTACAAGCTTTCTTT; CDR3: CASSRRDQLQAFF
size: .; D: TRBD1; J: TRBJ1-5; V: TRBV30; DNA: TGTGCCTGGAGGGGCGCGGGGACAGGGCGCTACCAGCCCCAGCATTTT; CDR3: CAWRGAGTGRYQPQHF
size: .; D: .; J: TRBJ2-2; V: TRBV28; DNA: TGTGCCAGCAGGCACCCGACAGGGAACACCGGGGAGCTGTTTTTT; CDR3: CASRHPTGNTGELFF
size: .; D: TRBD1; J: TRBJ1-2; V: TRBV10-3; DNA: TGTGCCATCAGTGAGTCGAACAGGGGGCAAAATCATGGCTACACCTTC; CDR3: CAISESNRGQNHGYTF
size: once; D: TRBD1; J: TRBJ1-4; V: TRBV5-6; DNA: TGTGCCAGCAGCTTCCTCGGGACAGGGAGGAATGAAAAACTGTTTTTT; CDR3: CASSFLGTGRNEKLFF
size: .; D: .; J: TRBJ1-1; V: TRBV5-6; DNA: TGTGCCAGCAGCTATGACAGCGCGACTAACACTGAAGCTTTCTTT; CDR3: CASSYDSATNTEAFF
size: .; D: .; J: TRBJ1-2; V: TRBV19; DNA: TGTGCCAGTAGTATATCCGGGTTGGGTACCTATGGCTACACCTTC; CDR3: CASSISGLGTYGYTF
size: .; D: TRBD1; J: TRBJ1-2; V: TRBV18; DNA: TGTGCCAGCTCACCCCAAAGGACAGGGGATTATGGCTACACCTTC; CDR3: CASSPQRTGDYGYTF
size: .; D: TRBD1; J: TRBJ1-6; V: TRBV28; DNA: TGTGCCAGCAGTCCGAGACAGGGAACGGCCTATAATTCACCCCTCCACTTT; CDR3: CASSPRQGTAYNSPLHF
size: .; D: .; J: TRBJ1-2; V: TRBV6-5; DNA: TGTGCCAGCAGCTCTTCCCTCTATGGCTACACCTTC; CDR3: CASSSSLYGYTF
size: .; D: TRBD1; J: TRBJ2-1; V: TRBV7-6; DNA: TGTGCCAGCAGCTCCCGACAGGGGAAGGGTTACAATGAGCAGTTCTTC; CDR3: CASSSRQGKGYNEQFF
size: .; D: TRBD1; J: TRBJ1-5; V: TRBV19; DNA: TGTGCCAGTAGTGTTCACAGGGGTGGCAATCAGCCCCAGCATTTT; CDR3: CASSVHRGGNQPQHF
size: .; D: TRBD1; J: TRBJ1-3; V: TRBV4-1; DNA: TGCGCCAGCAGCCAAACCCCCCTCTCTTACTACAGGGGTGGAAACACCATATATTTT; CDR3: CASSQTPLSYYRGGNTIYF
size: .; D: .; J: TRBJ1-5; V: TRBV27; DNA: TGTGCCAGCAGTCGGTATAGCAATCAGCCCCAGCATTTT; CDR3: CASSRYSNQPQHF
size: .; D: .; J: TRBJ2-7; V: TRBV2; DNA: TGTGCCAGCATCCAGGGCTCCTACGAGCAGTACTTC; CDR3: CASIQGSYEQYF
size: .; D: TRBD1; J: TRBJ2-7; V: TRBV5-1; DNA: TGCGCCAGCAGCTTGGGACAGGGGAACCACTACGAGCAGTACTTC; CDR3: CASSLGQGNHYEQYF
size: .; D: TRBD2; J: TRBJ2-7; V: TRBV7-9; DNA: TGTGCCAGCGCCTCGGGGACTAGCGGGTACGAGCAGTACTTC; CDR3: CASASGTSGYEQYF
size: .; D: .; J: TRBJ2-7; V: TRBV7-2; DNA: TGTGCCAGCACCTCCTACTCCTACGAGCAGTACTTC; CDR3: CASTSYSYEQYF